This T cell receptor (beta chain) was recovered during a study of CD8 T cells in ankylosing spondylitis. As to this clonotype: The antigen is unknown.

The CDR3 has 17 amino acids. The germline V gene has CDR1 SQVTM and CDR2 ANQGSEA. Trimming left V 2 bases short and J 0 bases short, with 17 bases between. Study results and caveats: According to the report, clones linked to the disease were significantly enriched in matched synovial fluid samples taken from ankylosing spondylitis patients. Disease-linked clones bore a CD8+ phenotype and were relatively rare in peripheral blood. For ankylosing spondylitis blood, a TCR beta motif of under 10 highly homologous variants appeared characteristic.

As the method for making TCR beta libraries, quantitative 5'-RACE with molecular barcodes was used. TCRdb re-analysed the 5' RACE reads in MiXCR, keeping a single row per CDR3 protein. Here the sample spans about 360,000 distinct CDR3 sequences, approximately 22% being singletons. Sequenced sample: blood, either unsorted or a sorted T cell fraction (not recorded which). This receptor was identified in a male donor with ankylosing spondylitis or in good health (not recorded which). The genes are TRBV29-1 and TRBJ2-1; no clear D gene. CDR3 residues: CSVESSGTFTSYNEQFF. The CDR3 nucleotides are TGCAGCGTTGAAAGTTCAGGAACTTTCACCTCCTACAATGAGCAGTTCTTC.